One and the same sample provided the 28 T cell receptor beta chains below, sequenced in a study of blood T cells in healthy people across ages. A sample-barcoded 5' primer and a J-beta primer mix were used in a second PCR of roughly 6 to 11 cycles. TCRdb called the 5' RACE reads again in MiXCR, with one record for every CDR3 protein. Among about 1.4 million distinct CDR3 sequences listed, approximately 59% were seen once. The material sequenced was blood. The origin of the receptors is a man younger than 35 in good health.

The J gene is TRBJ2-7, the V gene TRBV28, with D tentatively TRBD2 (5 bases). CDR1 MDHEN and CDR2 SYDVKM come from the germline V gene. Trimming pared 4 bases from V and 3 bases from J, leaving 16 bases between. CDR3 length: 15 amino acids. The CDR3 DNA sequence: TGTGCCAGCAGTTCCCACCCGGGGTCCCTCTACGAGCAGTACTTC. It is translated as CASSSHPGSLYEQYF.

The chain combines TRBV29-1 with TRBJ2-5, with D possibly matching TRBD2 (6 bases). Germline CDR1 SQVTM, CDR2 ANQGSEA. V lost 4 bases, J lost 1 base, and 13 bases lay in between. The CDR3 is made up of 14 amino acids. CDR3: CSVALAAIQETQYF. The CDR3 nucleotides read TGCAGCGTTGCCTTAGCGGCTATCCAAGAGACCCAGTACTTC. Using reference TRBV29-1 and TRBJ2-5 for the parts outside the CDR3, the full variable domain is SAVISQKPSRDICQRGTSLTIQCQVDSQVTMMFWYRQQPGQSLTLIATANQGSEATYESGFVIDKFPISRPNLTFSTLTVSNMSPEDSSIYLCSVALAAIQETQYFGPGTRLLVL.

The J gene is TRBJ1-2, the V gene TRBV20-1; 7 bases are a match to TRBD1. J gave up 8 bases and V 3 bases, and 12 bases lay outside the gene matches. Germline V CDR1 and CDR2: DFQATT, SNEGSKA (reference sequence). CDR3 length: 14 amino acids. This CDR3 reads CSASVRGGTQGYTF. The CDR3, as DNA: TGCAGTGCTAGTGTCAGGGGGGGTACTCAAGGCTACACCTTC.

The chain couples TRBV19 to TRBJ2-4; D not certain. This CDR3 is built from 14 residues. Germline loops: CDR1 LNHDA, CDR2 SQIVND (reference sequence). Trimming took 3 bases from V and 1 from J, leaving 7 bases between them. The CDR3 is CASSIVGAKNIQYF. DNA for the CDR3: TGTGCCAGTAGTATCGTCGGGGCCAAAAACATTCAGTACTTC.

This chain links TRBV5-1 with TRBJ1-1; D may be TRBD1 (6 bases). CDR1 and CDR2 from the germline V gene are SGHRS and YFSETQ. This CDR3 contains 15 residues. The V and J ends lost 7 bases and 0 bases respectively, with 16 bases between them. In DNA form, the CDR3 reads TGCGCCAGCGGGCATGTGAGGGGGATGAACACTGAAGCTTTCTTT. Translated: CASGHVRGMNTEAFF.

The chain combines TRBV5-1 with TRBJ2-1, with TRBD2 identical over 10 bases. CDR1 SGHRS and CDR2 YFSETQ come from the germline V gene. The CDR3 spans 17 residues. J lost 3 bases, V lost 1 base, and 7 bases had no gene match. In DNA, the CDR3 is TGCGCCAGCAGCTTGCTCAGCGGGAGGGCCATCTACAATGAGCAGTTCTTC. Its protein is CASSLLSGRAIYNEQFF.

V usage is TRBV20-1 and J usage is TRBJ2-3; D uncertain. The V and J ends lost 3 bases and 11 bases respectively, with 12 bases between them. Looked up from germline, CDR1 is DFQATT and CDR2 is SNEGSKA (reference sequence). This CDR3 has 11 residues. In DNA form, the CDR3 reads TGCAGTGCTAGTACTCTTCCGGGGCAGTATTTT. It yields the protein CSASTLPGQYF.

The chain has TRBV27 and TRBJ2-7, with no clear D. Trimming stripped 6 bases from V and 5 bases from J, with 11 bases between. The CDR3 totals 12 residues. Germline V lookup: CDR1 MNHEY, CDR2 SMNVEV (reference sequence). Written as DNA, the CDR3 is TGTGCCAGCAGCACCGGTGGCCACGAGCAGTACTTC. Its translation is CASSTGGHEQYF.

CDR3 residues: CASSPDRAISYEQYF. The CDR3 DNA reads as TGTGCCAGCAGCCCGGACAGGGCGATCTCCTACGAGCAGTACTTC. The chain links TRBV7-9 to TRBJ2-7, with TRBD1 matching over 8 bases. Looked up from germline, CDR1 is SEHNR and CDR2 is FQNEAQ (reference sequence). The V gene end was trimmed by 5 bases and the J gene end by 0 bases; junction bases not matched to a gene: 6. The CDR3 runs to 15 residues.

The CDR3 reads CASSSAPFEQYF. DNA of the CDR3: TGTGCCAGCAGTTCCGCTCCGTTCGAGCAGTACTTC. The genes are TRBV12-3 or TRBV12-4 and TRBJ2-7, with D unclear. CDR3 length: 12 amino acids. V lost 4 bases to trimming and J lost 6 bases, with 10 bases between them.

This chain links TRBV29-1 with TRBJ2-1; a weak D match, TRBD1 (5 bases). The V gene's germline CDR1 is SQVTM and CDR2 ANQGSEA. The germline V and J ends were trimmed by 7 bases and 9 bases, with 10 bases remaining between them. This CDR3 is 10 amino acids long. DNA for the CDR3: TGCAGCGCGCAGGGTCCTGAGCAGTTCTTC. It codes for CSAQGPEQFF.

The CDR3 reads CASSPAGQGVYEQYF. The DNA of the CDR3 is TGTGCCAGCAGTCCAGCCGGACAGGGGGTCTACGAGCAGTACTTC. This chain connects TRBV7-9 to TRBJ2-4; the match to TRBD1 covers 10 bases. The J call could be wrong; TRBJ2-7 is a better fit for the DNA end. The germline CDR1 and CDR2 sequences are SEHNR and FQNEAQ (reference sequence). CDR3 length: 15 amino acids.

With respect to this clonotype: One end of the junction varies from germline; a read error may be responsible. For the CDR3, the DNA is TGCGCCAGCAACCAAGATCTGGCAGGGGGCACGGAGACCCAGTACTTC. Protein: CASNQDLAGGTETQYF. The rearrangement uses TRBV4-1 and TRBJ2-7; 8 bases map to TRBD1. Near its end, the DNA agrees better with TRBJ2-5, so the J call may be wrong. Looked up from germline, CDR1 is MGHRA and CDR2 is YSYEKL. The CDR3 sequence is 16 residues long.

The V gene is TRBV20-1, the J gene TRBJ1-2; D might be TRBD1 (5 bases). This CDR3 contains 14 residues. V was trimmed by 1 base and J by 1 base, leaving 10 bases between them. Germline CDR1 DFQATT, CDR2 SNEGSKA (reference sequence). For the CDR3, the DNA is TGCAGTGCTAGAGGCCAGGGCAGTAACTATGGCTACACCTTC. Its protein is CSARGQGSNYGYTF.

This clonotype was picked up a small number of times. The chain recombines TRBV20-1 with TRBJ2-7; TRBD2 might be the D (6 bases). The CDR3 runs to 13 residues. V lost 6 bases to trimming and J lost 2 bases, with 14 bases between them. CDR1 and CDR2 from the germline V gene are DFQATT and SNEGSKA (reference sequence). CDR3: CSAGSRGTYEQYF. CDR3 in DNA: TGCAGTGCGGGCTCTCGGGGGACCTACGAGCAGTACTTC.

The V call is TRBV5-8, the J call TRBJ2-4; D is unresolved. Trimming shortened V by 4 bases and J by 6 bases, and 17 bases separated the two germline ends. The CDR3 sequence is 15 residues long. Germline V gives CDR1 SGHTS, CDR2 YDEGEE. The CDR3 coding sequence is TGTGCCAGCAGCCCCGCCCTACATCAGAGAAACATTCAGTACTTC. It encodes CASSPALHQRNIQYF.

The table lists this clonotype with a few counts. This CDR3 is CASSRGHEQYF. The CDR3 DNA is TGTGCCAGCAGTAGGGGTCACGAGCAGTACTTC. V and J are TRBV6-2 or TRBV6-3 and TRBJ2-7; TRBD1 might be the D (5 bases). Germline values: CDR1 MNHEY, CDR2 SVGEGT. CDR3 length: 11 amino acids. Trimming cost V 5 bases and J 5 bases, with 7 bases left between them.

This chain joins TRBV27 and TRBJ2-3; 13 positions match TRBD2. Germline lookup yields CDR1 MNHEY and CDR2 SMNVEV (reference sequence). V was clipped by 7 bases and J by 4 bases; unmatched bases: 5. The CDR3 contains 15 residues. The CDR3 is CASIRTSGSSDTQYF. The DNA for the CDR3 is TGTGCCAGCATTCGGACTAGCGGGAGTTCAGATACGCAGTATTTT.

The sample holds a few counts of this clonotype. V usage is TRBV27 and J usage is TRBJ2-5, with unresolved D. Trimming stripped 6 bases from V and 8 bases from J, with 22 bases between. This CDR3 region has 15 residues. The germline V gene has CDR1 MNHEY and CDR2 SMNVEV (reference sequence). The CDR3 sequence: CASSRPGPQPGTQYF. In nucleotides, the CDR3 is TGTGCCAGCAGCCGTCCCGGGCCCCAACCTGGAACCCAGTACTTC.

V is TRBV7-2 and J is TRBJ2-5; 8 nucleotides line up with TRBD1. CDR3 length: 15 residues. The V gene end was trimmed by 1 base and the J gene end by 3 bases; junction bases not matched to a gene: 4. Germline lookup yields CDR1 SGHTA and CDR2 FQGNSA. CDR3 sequence reads: CASSLVSDREETQYF. As DNA, the CDR3 is TGTGCCAGCAGCTTAGTTTCGGACAGGGAAGAGACCCAGTACTTC.

The rearrangement joins TRBV20-1 to TRBJ2-7, with D uncertain. Trimming took off 3 bases at V and 2 bases at J, with 11 bases between the two ends. This CDR3 contains 13 residues. The germline CDR1 and CDR2 sequences are DFQATT and SNEGSKA (reference sequence). CDR3 sequence: CSASPRIPYEQYF. CDR3 nucleotide sequence: TGCAGTGCTAGTCCCCGGATCCCCTACGAGCAGTACTTC.

There are a few counts of this clonotype. This chain links TRBV18 with TRBJ2-5, with D possibly being TRBD1 or TRBD2 (5 bases each). The CDR3 contains 14 residues. Trimming cost V 2 bases and J 4 bases, with 11 bases left between them. The germline V gene has CDR1 KGHSH and CDR2 LQKENI. CDR3 coding DNA: TGTGCCAGCTCACCAACCGACAGCGGAGAGACCCAGTACTTC. Amino acids: CASSPTDSGETQYF. Based on the CDR3 plus reference TRBV18 and TRBJ2-5, the full variable domain is NAGVMQNPRHLVRRRGQEARLRCSPMKGHSHVYWYRQLPEEGLKFMVYLQKENIIDESGMPKERFSAEFPKEGPSILRIQQVVRGDSAAYFCASSPTDSGETQYFGPGTRLLVL.

V and J are TRBV6-1 and TRBJ2-2; a weak D match, TRBD1 (6 bases). V lost 6 bases and J lost 5, with 19 bases in between. The CDR3 extends over 16 amino acids. Germline values: CDR1 MNHNS, CDR2 SASEGT. CDR3 in amino acids: CASRALGGSQTGELFF. In nucleotides, the CDR3 is TGTGCCAGCAGGGCCCTAGGGGGTAGTCAGACCGGGGAGCTGTTTTTT.

In this sample, this clonotype turned up once. At one of its ends the junction is not consistent with the germline gene, which may arise from a read error. The J gene is TRBJ2-1, the V gene TRBV10-3; 9 bases agree with TRBD2. Germline V lookup: CDR1 ENHRY, CDR2 SYGVKD. The CDR3 consists of 16 residues. The CDR3 sequence: CTISRLAGFSYNEQFF. In nucleotides, the CDR3 is TGTACCATATCTCGCCTAGCGGGGTTCTCCTACAATGAGCAGTTCTTC.

The chain uses TRBV12-3 or TRBV12-4 and TRBJ2-6; D is unresolved. The CDR3 spans 11 residues. V lost 6 bases and J 15 bases, leaving 12 bases between the germline ends. CDR3 in amino acids: CASSPRIGLTF. The CDR3, as DNA: TGTGCCAGCAGCCCACGGATCGGCCTGACTTTC.

The CDR3 coding sequence is TGTGCCACCCTAGAATCAGGGGCTGAGCAGTTCTTC. Amino acids: CATLESGAEQFF. The V and J genes are TRBV12-3 or TRBV12-4 and TRBJ2-1, with D possibly being TRBD1 (6 bases). Deletions cut 10 bases from V and 9 bases from J, with 16 bases between. This CDR3 has 12 amino acids.

This chain connects TRBV7-2 to TRBJ1-5, with D unresolved. Per the germline V gene, CDR1 is SGHTA and CDR2 is FQGNSA. Trimming removed 5 bases from V and 7 bases from J, with 15 bases in between. The CDR3 consists of 14 residues. The CDR3 sequence is CASSPRMEGQPQHF. The CDR3 nucleotides are TGTGCCAGCAGCCCCCGAATGGAGGGACAGCCCCAGCATTTT.

The genes are TRBV6-5 and TRBJ1-2; D is perhaps TRBD1 (6 bases). This CDR3 has 15 residues. Germline V gene lookup returns CDR1 MNHEY and CDR2 SVGAGI. V was clipped by 5 bases and J by 2 bases, with 15 bases between them. In DNA, the CDR3 is TGTGCCAGCAGTGCCGGACAGACATTAAACTATGGCTACACCTTC. The encoded protein is CASSAGQTLNYGYTF.